This T cell receptor beta chain originates from a study of blood T cell repertoires in COVID-19. Study as a whole: Sources were T cells, B-cell-depleted T cells, or PBMCs; the material itself was cDNA or gDNA.

Participants, roughly 18 to 90 years old, spanned around 26 US areas. The data were produced by immunoSEQ multiplex PCR, yet TCRdb's version contains in-frame clones alone and is incomplete. The table lists 350,000 to 450,000 clones, around 87% of them singletons. CDR1 and CDR2 (germline): KGHDR, SFDVKD. The CDR3 covers 12 residues. The chain has TRBV24-1 and TRBJ2-7; D is ambiguous. Specimen: PBMCs or T cells enriched from blood (not recorded which). The TCR originated in a middle-aged man in a cohort exposed to, infected with or recovered from COVID-19 (not recorded which). The CDR3 nucleotides read TGTGGAAAGAAGAGCGCATCTGACGAGCAGTACTTC. Amino acid sequence: CGKKSASDEQYF.